Below are 19 T cell receptor beta chains sequenced from a single sample in a study of shared clonotypes between healthy human individuals. Using immunoSEQ multiplex PCR, the repertoire was profiled, and TCRdb retains in-frame clones only, with some absent. The sample carries some 2,100,000 clones, about 93% recorded once. Naivety among CD8 cells was defined by CD45RO negativity and positive CCR7 selection, thereby excluding terminally differentiated effector memory CD45RA+ cells. The sample comprised naive CD8+ T cells from PBMCs. These receptors were taken from a man in his late teens or twenties in good health. Some clones in this sample may be carry-over from other donors' samples.

The chain combines TRBV27 with TRBJ2-2; D might be TRBD2 (6 bases). This CDR3 has 13 residues. V shed 3 bases and J shed 7 bases, with 9 bases lying between them. Looked up from germline, CDR1 is MNHEY and CDR2 is SMNVEV (reference sequence). CDR3 in amino acids: CASSLRGIGELFF. The CDR3 coding sequence is TGTGCCAGCAGTTTGCGGGGTATCGGGGAGCTGTTTTTT.

The chain recombines TRBV30 with TRBJ2-1; D possibly corresponds to TRBD2 (6 bases). This CDR3 is built from 14 residues. V lost 1 base to trimming and J lost 1 base, with 8 bases between them. The germline gives CDR1 GTSNPN, CDR2 SVGIG (reference sequence). The CDR3 nucleotides read TGTGCCTGGAGTGGGGGGGTGTCCTACAATGAGCAGTTCTTC. Translated, it gives CAWSGGVSYNEQFF.

The V call is TRBV7-2, the J call TRBJ2-3; D is ambiguous. The CDR3 sequence is 14 residues long. Looked up from germline, CDR1 is SGHTA and CDR2 is FQGNSA. V shed 1 base and J shed 4 bases, with 9 bases lying between them. This CDR3 is CASSLVETPDTQYF. The DNA of the CDR3 is TGTGCCAGCAGCTTAGTGGAGACTCCAGATACGCAGTATTTT.

The table lists this clone with a few counts. This chain connects TRBV30 to TRBJ1-1; D perhaps matches TRBD1 (6 bases). The V gene lost 4 bases and the J gene lost 1 base, with 16 bases spanning the gap. The CDR3 consists of 15 residues. Germline V lookup: CDR1 GTSNPN, CDR2 SVGIG (reference sequence). The CDR3 spells CAWIGGPSKNTEAFF. CDR3 coding DNA: TGTGCCTGGATTGGGGGCCCATCTAAGAACACTGAAGCTTTCTTT.

This chain links TRBV5-4 with TRBJ2-3; possibly TRBD1 for D (6 bases). The germline CDR1 and CDR2 sequences are SGHNT and YYREEE (reference sequence). The CDR3 runs 14 residues. Trimming removed 1 base at V and 4 bases at J, with 10 bases between. The CDR3 DNA sequence: TGTGCCAGCAGCTTGTGGGACAACGCAGATACGCAGTATTTT. Amino acids: CASSLWDNADTQYF.

V and J are TRBV5-4 and TRBJ2-5, with 7 bases that match TRBD2. Germline assignment: CDR1 SGHNT and CDR2 YYREEE (reference sequence). Trimming at V came to 6 bases and at J to 3 bases, leaving 14 bases not matched to a gene. The CDR3 runs 16 residues. For the CDR3, the DNA is TGTGCCAGCACCATGAGGCGGGAGATCCCCGAAGAGACCCAGTACTTC. Translation: CASTMRREIPEETQYF.

As concerns this clone: Other DNA sequences in this sample translate to the same CDR3. V and J are TRBV7-9 and TRBJ2-1; possible D gene TRBD1, 5 bases. Germline V CDR1 and CDR2: SEHNR, FQNEAQ (reference sequence). V dropped 5 bases and J dropped 10 bases, with 6 bases sitting between them. The CDR3 spans 10 residues. CDR3 amino acids: CASSAGEQFF. CDR3 DNA: TGTGCCAGCAGCGCAGGGGAGCAGTTCTTC.

This clone was counted between two and nine times. The identical CDR3 is also encoded by other nucleotide sequences in the sample. This rearrangement joins TRBV19 to TRBJ1-1; D is undetermined. With 8 bases removed from V and 3 bases from J, the gap between germline ends came to 13 bases. The length of the CDR3 is 13 residues. Per the germline V gene, CDR1 is LNHDA and CDR2 is SQIVND (reference sequence). CDR3: CASRSLGDTEAFF. For the CDR3, the DNA is TGTGCCAGTCGTTCACTGGGTGACACTGAAGCTTTCTTT.

The V call is TRBV28, the J call TRBJ1-3; the D is unclear. This CDR3 spans 13 amino acids. Germline values: CDR1 MDHEN, CDR2 SYDVKM. Trimming removed 2 bases at V and 8 bases at J, with 10 bases between. CDR3: CASSLLEGDTIYF. The CDR3 bases are TGTGCCAGCAGTTTACTTGAGGGAGACACCATATATTTT.

This clone was picked up one time. V gene TRBV19 combines with J gene TRBJ2-7; tentative D call: TRBD1 (6 bases). Trimming took off 5 bases at V and 2 bases at J, with 19 bases between the two ends. The CDR3 covers 16 residues. The germline V gene has CDR1 LNHDA and CDR2 SQIVND (reference sequence). CDR3 sequence (DNA): TGTGCCAGTAGTTCCCTCTACAGGGAAAGCACCTACGAGCAGTACTTC. Translating gives CASSSLYRESTYEQYF. Full variable domain (remainder filled in from reference TRBV19 and TRBJ2-7): DGGITQSPKYLFRKEGQNVTLSCEQNLNHDAMYWYRQDPGQGLRLIYYSQIVNDFQKGDIAEGYSVSREKKESFPLTVTSAQKNPTAFYLCASSSLYRESTYEQYFGPGTRLTVT.

This clone was recorded only once. The rearrangement joins TRBV27 to TRBJ2-7, with 11 positions matching TRBD1. Germline CDR1 reads MNHEY; CDR2 reads SMNVEV (reference sequence). The CDR3 sequence is 15 residues long. The J segment lost 5 bases and the V segment lost 4 bases, leaving 7 bases of the junction unmatched. As DNA, the CDR3 is TGTGCCAGCAGTTCCACGGACAGGGGGCTCCACGAGCAGTACTTC. It codes for CASSSTDRGLHEQYF.

This rearrangement joins TRBV14 to TRBJ2-1, with D possibly matching TRBD2 (5 bases). The CDR3 is made up of 16 amino acids. Germline V gene sequence: CDR1 SGHDN, CDR2 FVKESK. V lost 3 bases and J 4 bases, leaving 16 bases between the germline ends. The CDR3: CASSHPGVAPYNEQFF. As DNA, the CDR3 is TGTGCCAGCAGCCACCCTGGGGTAGCGCCTTACAATGAGCAGTTCTTC.

As to this clone: A far larger clone is only one base removed, so a read error is likely. Within the sample, other DNA sequences also encode this same CDR3. V and J are TRBV28 and TRBJ1-5, with 8 bases lining up with TRBD1. The germline gives CDR1 MDHEN, CDR2 SYDVKM. Trimming at V came to 5 bases and at J to 0 bases, leaving 3 bases not matched to a gene. The CDR3 covers 15 residues. The CDR3 DNA sequence: TGTGCCAGCAGTCAGACAGGGGATAGCAATCAGCCCCAGCATTTT. Translating gives CASSQTGDSNQPQHF.

This chain uses TRBV28 with TRBJ1-1; D uncertain. The V end lost 3 bases, the J end lost 5 bases, and 16 bases lay between the germline ends. This CDR3 is built from 15 residues. Germline CDR1 is MDHEN and CDR2 is SYDVKM. Here the CDR3 DNA reads TGTGCCAGCAGTTTTGTAACTTTCTCGGGTACTGAAGCTTTCTTT. Its translation: CASSFVTFSGTEAFF.

A single count supports this clone. This chain links TRBV6-5 with TRBJ2-1, with 8 bases identical to TRBD1. CDR1 and CDR2 (germline): MNHEY, SVGAGI. CDR3 length: 14 residues. V trimming: 2 bases; J trimming: 7 bases; junction bases outside the gene matches: 4. The DNA of the CDR3 is TGTGCCAGCAGTTACCCCGGGACAGGTAATGAGCAGTTCTTC. Protein product: CASSYPGTGNEQFF.

The rearrangement links TRBV29-1 to TRBJ2-3; D is undetermined. Germline V lookup: CDR1 SQVTM, CDR2 ANQGSEA. The V and J ends lost 4 bases and 4 bases respectively, with 12 bases between them. This CDR3 region has 13 residues. CDR3 sequence: CSVVLRSADTQYF. The DNA of the CDR3 is TGCAGCGTTGTGCTGAGATCGGCAGATACGCAGTATTTT.

As concerns this clone: This sample includes further DNA sequences coding for the same CDR3. V gene TRBV5-6 combines with J gene TRBJ2-7; 11 bases match TRBD1. Germline lookup yields CDR1 SGHDT and CDR2 YYEEEE. The junction had 5 bases not matched to a gene; V was cut back by 4 bases and J by 2 bases. This CDR3 spans 15 amino acids. CDR3 amino acids: CASSLGTGGAYEQYF. CDR3 sequence (DNA): TGTGCCAGCAGCCTAGGGACAGGGGGAGCCTACGAGCAGTACTTC.

The chain recombines TRBV4-1 with TRBJ2-7; D possibly uses TRBD1 or TRBD2 (5 bases each). Germline V gene sequence: CDR1 MGHRA, CDR2 YSYEKL. V was cut by 1 base and J by 2 bases, with 15 bases left in between. The CDR3 is made up of 16 amino acids. CDR3 sequence: CASSQGLGDQTYEQYF. The CDR3 DNA reads TGCGCCAGCAGCCAAGGCCTGGGGGACCAAACCTACGAGCAGTACTTC.

This clone was detected once. V usage is TRBV16 and J usage is TRBJ2-1, with 7 bases lining up with TRBD2. Germline loops: CDR1 KGHSY, CDR2 FQNENV. The CDR3 loop spans 14 amino acids. With 0 bases clipped from V and 7 bases from J, the junction kept 3 bases outside the gene matches. The CDR3 DNA reads TGTGCCAGCAGCCAATCGGCGGGGGAGAATGAGCAGTTCTTC. It codes for CASSQSAGENEQFF.